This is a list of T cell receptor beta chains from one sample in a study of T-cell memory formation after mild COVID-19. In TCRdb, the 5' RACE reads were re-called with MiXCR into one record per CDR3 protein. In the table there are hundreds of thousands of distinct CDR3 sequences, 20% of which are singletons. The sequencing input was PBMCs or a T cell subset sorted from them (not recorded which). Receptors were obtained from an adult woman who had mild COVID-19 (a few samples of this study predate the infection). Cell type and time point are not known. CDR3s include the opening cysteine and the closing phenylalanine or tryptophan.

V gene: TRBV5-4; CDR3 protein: CASSRALETTNNEQFF
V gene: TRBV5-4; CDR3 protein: CASSPGTVTYGYTF
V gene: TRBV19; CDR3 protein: CASSIVRQDNTEAFF
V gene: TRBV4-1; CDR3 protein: CASSHMGTEALFF
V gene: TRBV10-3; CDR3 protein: CAGRDTHTDTQYF
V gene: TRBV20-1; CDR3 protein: CSARDASGVAYEQYF
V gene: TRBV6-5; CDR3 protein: CASSYAATGEQYF
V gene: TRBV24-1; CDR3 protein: CATSDTRDSYNQPQHF
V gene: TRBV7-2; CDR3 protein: CASSLATGWSEKLFF
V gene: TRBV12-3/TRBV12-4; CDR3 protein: CASSHLSQRGRTYNEQFF